Below are 19 T cell receptor beta chains sequenced from a single sample in a study of CD8 T cells in ankylosing spondylitis. Study-level findings and limits: There was a TCR beta motif, made of several highly homologous variants, that appeared characteristic of ankylosing spondylitis blood.

The antigens of these receptors remain unknown. Each CDR3 protein gets one entry after TCRdb re-called the 5' RACE reads with MiXCR. Altogether roughly 470,000 distinct CDR3 sequences are present, around 26% being singletons, with the ten largest covering roughly 0.9%. Material for sequencing was blood, either unsorted or a sorted T cell fraction (not recorded which). The receptors here all came from a male donor with ankylosing spondylitis.

The V call is TRBV12-5, the J call TRBJ2-5; 7 nucleotides align to TRBD1. CDR1 is LGHNT and CDR2 is FRNRAP in the germline V gene. The trim removed 6 bases at V and 1 base at J, leaving 5 bases unmatched. This CDR3 region has 14 residues. DNA for the CDR3: TGTGCTAGTGGCCCCGGGGACAGCCAAGAGACCCAGTACTTC. Translated, it gives CASGPGDSQETQYF.

The J gene is TRBJ2-1, the V gene TRBV5-1; maybe TRBD1 (6 bases). V was clipped by 3 bases and J by 10 bases, with 14 bases between them. The CDR3 totals 13 residues. Germline CDR1 and CDR2: SGHRS and YFSETQ. DNA of the CDR3: TGCGCCAGCAGCTCCGGTACAGGGTACGAGCAGTTCTTC. Its protein is CASSSGTGYEQFF.

This clonotype has just a few counts. V is TRBV7-2 and J is TRBJ2-7, with 7 bases aligning to TRBD2. The CDR3 covers 16 residues. Germline V gene sequence: CDR1 SGHTA, CDR2 FQGNSA. J lost 4 bases, V lost 1 base, and 10 bases had no gene match. The CDR3 nucleotides read TGTGCCAGCAGCTTAGAGACGGCGGGAGCGGGTTACGAGCAGTACTTC. Its protein is CASSLETAGAGYEQYF.

This clonotype was seen more than once but under ten times. This chain connects TRBV12-3 or TRBV12-4 to TRBJ2-1, with a tentative D call TRBD2 (7 bases). This CDR3 region has 15 residues. Trimming removed 6 bases from V and 5 bases from J, with 17 bases in between. The CDR3 sequence: CASSQHGGPDNEQFF. The CDR3 region has the DNA TGTGCCAGCAGCCAACACGGGGGGCCCGACAATGAGCAGTTCTTC.

This clonotype was recorded only once. In nucleotides, the CDR3 is TGCAGCGTATCGGGACAGGCGAACACTGAAGCTTTCTTT. This gives the protein CSVSGQANTEAFF. This chain uses TRBV29-1 with TRBJ1-1; TRBD1 agrees at 8 bases. V lost 6 bases, J lost 1 base, and 4 bases stayed unmatched. Germline lookup yields CDR1 SQVTM and CDR2 ANQGSEA. The CDR3 is 13 amino acids.

Only a few counts were recorded for this clonotype. The chain carries TRBV20-1 and TRBJ1-1, with a weak D call TRBD1 (5 bases). Germline-derived CDR1 and CDR2 are DFQATT and SNEGSKA (reference sequence). This CDR3 is built from 13 residues. V lost 0 bases, J lost 7 bases, and 12 bases lay in between. CDR3 region: CSARDWTMGEAFF. DNA of the CDR3: TGCAGTGCTAGAGATTGGACAATGGGTGAAGCTTTCTTT.

V gene TRBV7-2 combines with J gene TRBJ1-1; D call uncertain. The length of the CDR3 is 13 residues. V lost 5 bases to trimming and J lost 2 bases, with 9 bases between them. Per the germline V gene, CDR1 is SGHTA and CDR2 is FQGNSA. CDR3 bases: TGTGCCAGCAGCCGACCGGGTAACACTGAAGCTTTCTTT. Translated: CASSRPGNTEAFF.

J is TRBJ2-5 and V is TRBV28, with 10 bases identical to TRBD1. Trimming cost V 5 bases and J 5 bases; bases outside gene matches: 8. Germline CDR1 is MDHEN and CDR2 is SYDVKM. The CDR3 has 15 amino acids. In DNA form, the CDR3 reads TGTGCCAGCAGTCCCCGGACAGGGGGTCAGGAGACCCAGTACTTC. Amino acid sequence: CASSPRTGGQETQYF.

The CDR3 loop is CASSLMQGDHAFF. In DNA, the CDR3 is TGTGCCAGCAGTTTAATGCAGGGGGACCATGCTTTCTTT. The V gene is TRBV12-3 or TRBV12-4, the J gene TRBJ1-1, with 7 bases matching TRBD1. This CDR3 is built from 13 residues. V lost 2 bases to trimming and J lost 11 bases; unmatched junction nucleotides: 8.

The gene calls are TRBV3-1 and TRBJ2-3, with D maybe TRBD2 (5 bases). V lost 2 bases, J lost 0 bases, and 9 bases lay in between. Germline CDR1 reads LGHDT; CDR2 reads YNNKEL (reference sequence). This CDR3 spans 15 amino acids. CDR3 nucleotide sequence: TGTGCCAGCAGCCAAAGGCGGGCTAGCACAGATACGCAGTATTTT. Translation: CASSQRRASTDTQYF.

The sample holds a few counts of this clonotype. This rearrangement joins TRBV12-3 or TRBV12-4 to TRBJ2-3; D gene ambiguous. Deletions cut 4 bases from V and 7 bases from J, with 9 bases between. CDR3 length: 12 residues. The CDR3 coding sequence is TGTGCCAGCAGTTCTCCTGCAAATACGCAGTATTTT. It translates to CASSSPANTQYF.

The J gene is TRBJ2-7, the V gene TRBV21-1. TRBV21-1 is termed a pseudogene. CDR3 length: 14 residues. In DNA form, the CDR3 reads TGTGCCACCCACATAAGCTCGACTTACTACGAGCAGTACGTC. It is translated as CATHISSTYYEQYV.

V is TRBV20-1 and J is TRBJ2-1, with unresolved D. The V and J ends lost 2 bases and 10 bases respectively, with 9 bases between them. The CDR3 is 11 residues long. CDR1 DFQATT and CDR2 SNEGSKA come from the germline V gene (reference sequence). This chain's CDR3 is CSARSLDEQFF. The CDR3 bases are TGCAGTGCTAGATCTCTGGACGAGCAGTTCTTC.

By proportion, this clonotype is medium-sized (0.01 to 0.1%). The genes are TRBV5-1 and TRBJ2-1; TRBD2 aligns across 8 bases. V lost 0 bases and J lost 2; bases outside the gene matches: 1. This CDR3 has 15 residues. The germline V gene has CDR1 SGHRS and CDR2 YFSETQ. The CDR3 bases are TGCGCCAGCAGCTTGGAACTAGCGGCCTACAATGAGCAGTTCTTC. As protein: CASSLELAAYNEQFF.

This rearrangement joins TRBV11-2 to TRBJ2-3; 7 bases map to TRBD2. Germline-derived CDR1 and CDR2 are SGHAT and FQNNGV. Germline trimming cut 4 bases from V and 12 bases from J; bases unmatched to any gene: 7. The CDR3 spans 12 residues. The CDR3 DNA sequence: TGTGCCAGCAGCTCGCAAGGACTAGTTCAGTATTTT. Protein sequence: CASSSQGLVQYF. Variable domain in full (rest from reference TRBV11-2 and TRBJ2-3): EAGVAQSPRYKIIEKRQSVAFWCNPISGHATLYWYQQILGQGPKLLIQFQNNGVVDDSQLPKDRFSAERLKGVDSTLKIQPAKLEDSAVYLCASSSQGLVQYFGPGTRLTVL.

This chain links TRBV19 with TRBJ1-5; no clear D gene. CDR1 is LNHDA and CDR2 is SQIVND in the germline V gene (reference sequence). The V and J ends lost 2 bases and 1 base respectively, with 6 bases between them. The CDR3 is 14 amino acids. CDR3 region: CASSITASNQPQHF. CDR3 DNA: TGTGCCAGTAGTATAACAGCGAGCAATCAGCCCCAGCATTTT.

This clonotype was picked up a small number of times. V gene TRBV20-1 combines with J gene TRBJ2-5, with 12 bases that match TRBD2. This CDR3 comprises 17 residues. Looked up from germline, CDR1 is DFQATT and CDR2 is SNEGSKA (reference sequence). After removal of 3 bases from V and 5 bases from J, the junction contained 13 bases not matched to a gene. Here the CDR3 reads CSASGRSSGRAVETQYF. As DNA, the CDR3 is TGCAGTGCTAGTGGGCGGTCTAGCGGGAGGGCCGTGGAGACCCAGTACTTC.

The chain has TRBV5-5 and TRBJ2-7; D tentatively reads TRBD1 or TRBD2 (5 bases each). V gave up 4 bases and J gave up 5 bases, with 16 bases separating them. The CDR3 covers 14 residues. Germline CDR1 reads SGHKS; CDR2 reads YYEKEE (reference sequence). Here the CDR3 reads CASSPGPLGDEQYV. The CDR3 region has the DNA TGTGCCAGCAGCCCGGGCCCGTTGGGGGACGAGCAGTACGTC.

The table lists this clonotype with a few counts. The chain employs TRBV2 and TRBJ1-1, with 8 bases fitting TRBD1. The germline CDR1 and CDR2 sequences are SNHLY and FYNNEI. Trimming cost V 8 bases and J 5 bases; bases outside gene matches: 7. The CDR3 loop spans 13 amino acids. The CDR3 loop reads CASVRQGRTEAFF. The CDR3 DNA reads TGTGCCAGCGTTAGACAGGGGCGAACTGAAGCTTTCTTT.